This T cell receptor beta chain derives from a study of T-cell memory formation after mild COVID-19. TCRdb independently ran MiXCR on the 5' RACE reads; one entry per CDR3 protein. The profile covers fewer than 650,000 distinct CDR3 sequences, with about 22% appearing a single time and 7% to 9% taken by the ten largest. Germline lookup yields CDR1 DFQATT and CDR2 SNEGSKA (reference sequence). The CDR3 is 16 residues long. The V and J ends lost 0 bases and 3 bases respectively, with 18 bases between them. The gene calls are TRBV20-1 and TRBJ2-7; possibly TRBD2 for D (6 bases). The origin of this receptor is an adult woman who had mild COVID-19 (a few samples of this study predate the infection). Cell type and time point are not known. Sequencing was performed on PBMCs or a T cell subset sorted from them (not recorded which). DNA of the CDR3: TGCAGTGCTAGAGATCCCGCCAGCGGGCTTAACTACGAGCAGTACTTC. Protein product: CSARDPASGLNYEQYF.